This record covers a single T cell receptor beta chain. The antigen is unknown. Profiling relied on immunoSEQ multiplex PCR, and the TCRdb table lists in-frame clones only, not all of them. The sample contains roughly 140,000 clones, approximately 90% of which appear only once. This entry comes from a study of T cell responses to AZD1222 COVID-19 vaccine. Overall study results and limits: Repertoire sampling occurred only after the peak T cell response. With dominance at 160-218 and 743-854, vaccine-associated CD4 TCRs spanned spike.

The CDR3 sequence is 11 residues long. Looked up from germline, CDR1 is DFQATT and CDR2 is SNEGSKA (reference sequence). Between the trimmed V and J ends, which lost 6 bases and 11 bases, there was a span of 16 bases. The gene calls are TRBV20-1 and TRBJ1-1; no reliable D call. This clonotype was obtained from an adult in good health. Material: peripheral blood, obtained on day 0 of AZD1222 vaccination. This CDR3 is CSAPGPPGAFF. The CDR3 DNA reads TGCAGTGCCCCCGGGCCACCCGGGGCTTTCTTT.